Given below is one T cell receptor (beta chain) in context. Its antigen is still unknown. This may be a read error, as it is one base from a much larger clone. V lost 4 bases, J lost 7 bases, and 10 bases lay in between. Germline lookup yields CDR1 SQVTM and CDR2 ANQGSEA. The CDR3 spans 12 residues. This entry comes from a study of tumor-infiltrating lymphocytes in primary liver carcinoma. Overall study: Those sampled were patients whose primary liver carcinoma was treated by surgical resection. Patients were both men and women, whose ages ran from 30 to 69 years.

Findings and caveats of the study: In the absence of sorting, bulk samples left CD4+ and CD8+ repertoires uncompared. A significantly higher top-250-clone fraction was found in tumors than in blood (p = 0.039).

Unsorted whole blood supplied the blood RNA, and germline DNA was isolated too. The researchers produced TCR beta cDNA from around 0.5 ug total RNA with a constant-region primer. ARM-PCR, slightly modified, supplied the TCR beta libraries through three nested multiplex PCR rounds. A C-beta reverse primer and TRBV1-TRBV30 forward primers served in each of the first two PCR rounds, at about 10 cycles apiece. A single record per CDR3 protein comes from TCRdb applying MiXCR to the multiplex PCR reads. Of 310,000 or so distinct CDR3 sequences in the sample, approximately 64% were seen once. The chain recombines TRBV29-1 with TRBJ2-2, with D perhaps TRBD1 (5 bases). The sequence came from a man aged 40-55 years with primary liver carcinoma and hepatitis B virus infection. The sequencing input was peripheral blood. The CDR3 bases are TGCAGCGTTGCAGGGTGGAGCGGGGAGCTGTTTTTT. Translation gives CSVAGWSGELFF.